The source of this T cell receptor beta chain is a study of tumor and adjacent non-tumor tissue in lung cancer. As for the study in general: There were 11 to 13 adenocarcinoma, a couple of squamous cell carcinoma and 1 small cell lung cancer cases. The study's findings and limits: Compared with tumor, normal lung showed significantly lower TCR diversity. Tumor repertoires had a smaller top 100 clone share than normal lung.

No cell sorting was done before RNA was extracted from the tissue. More than 3 cm separated this lung sample from the edge of the tumor. TCRbeta libraries were built with three rounds of nested PCR, modified from ARM-PCR. Via MiXCR, TCRdb re-called the multiplex PCR reads, giving one row per CDR3 protein. This table has 98,000 or so distinct CDR3 sequences, roughly 78% appearing once. Germline-derived CDR1 and CDR2 are MGHRA and YSYEKL. CDR3 length: 15 amino acids. Notes on this clonotype: Antigen: not known. The junction departs from the called germline gene at one end, perhaps through a read error.

V is TRBV4-1 and J is TRBJ1-2; D is ambiguous. The specimen sequenced was distant non-tumor lung tissue. The sequence was obtained from a man aged 55 to 69 with small cell lung cancer. This CDR3 is CASSQPDMANYGYTF. The CDR3, as DNA: TGCGCCAGCAGCCAACCCGACATGGCTAACTATGGTTACACCTTC.